This entry is about one T cell receptor beta chain. Measured with immunoSEQ multiplex PCR; TCRdb has only the in-frame clones, and not every one. Of 250,000 to 400,000 clones in the sample, nearly 90% were seen once. This sample is part of a study of cytomegalovirus exposure and HLA in healthy donors. Trimming removed 1 base at V and 1 base at J, with 8 bases between. Germline CDR1 and CDR2: SEHNR and FQNEAQ (reference sequence). The CDR3 has 15 residues. Sequencing input: PBMCs. The TCR sequence derives from a man under 40 in good health and CMV-seronegative. The V gene is TRBV7-9, the J gene TRBJ2-1; maybe TRBD2 (5 bases). As DNA, the CDR3 is TGTGCCAGCAGCTTAGTTAGCGCTTCCTACAATGAGCAGTTCTTC. Its translation: CASSLVSASYNEQFF.